Presented here are 10 T cell receptor beta chains from one specimen sequenced in a study of chemoradiotherapy in HPV16-positive cancers. Assay: immunoSEQ multiplex PCR; the TCRdb copy retains only in-frame clones and omits some. The table lists fewer than 40,000 clones, about nine tenths of them singletons. The specimen comprised blood, sampled from a patient who underwent chemoradiotherapy. The receptors originated from a human donor with HPV-associated anogenital cancer.

The genes are TRBV7-9 and TRBJ1-2, with 12 bases that match TRBD1. V shed 2 bases, J shed 4 bases, and the junction held 11 bases outside the gene matches. CDR1 SEHNR and CDR2 FQNEAQ come from the germline V gene (reference sequence). The CDR3 is 18 residues long. In DNA, the CDR3 is TGTGCCAGCAGCTTATATGGGACAGGGGGCGTGGGTGCCTATGGCTACACCTTC. Translated, it gives CASSLYGTGGVGAYGYTF.

This chain links TRBV6-5 with TRBJ1-3, with D uncertain. CDR1 MNHEY and CDR2 SVGAGI come from the germline V gene. Trimming shortened V by 3 bases and J by 6 bases, and 9 bases separated the two germline ends. The CDR3 extends over 13 amino acids. CDR3 residues: CASSYGKSNTIYF. The CDR3 DNA sequence: TGTGCCAGCAGTTATGGCAAGTCAAACACCATATATTTT.

CDR3 loop: CASSLGQYTEAFF. The CDR3 coding sequence is TGTGCCAGCAGCTTGGGACAGTACACTGAAGCTTTCTTT. The chain is built from TRBV7-9 and TRBJ1-1; 7 bases are shared with TRBD1. The CDR3 totals 13 residues. Losses at the gene ends were 3 bases for V and 3 bases for J; bases not matched to a gene: 1. The germline gives CDR1 SEHNR, CDR2 FQNEAQ (reference sequence).

The chain uses TRBV7-9 and TRBJ1-3; perhaps TRBD1 as D (5 bases). The CDR3 is 15 residues long. CDR1 is SEHNR, CDR2 FQNEAQ, per germline (reference sequence). Deletions cut 2 bases from V and 6 bases from J, with 14 bases between. The CDR3 nucleotides read TGTGCCAGCAGCTTAAGGGACCTGGCGGTAAACACCATATATTTT. This encodes CASSLRDLAVNTIYF.

This chain connects TRBV5-6 to TRBJ1-1, with a tentative D call TRBD1 (5 bases). The CDR3 is 17 residues long. Germline loops: CDR1 SGHDT, CDR2 YYEEEE. V was cut by 1 base and J by 0 bases, with 16 bases left in between. In nucleotides, the CDR3 is TGTGCCAGCAGCTTGTATAGGGGCGGGGGGTTGAACACTGAAGCTTTCTTT. This sequence encodes CASSLYRGGGLNTEAFF.

The rearrangement links TRBV10-1 to TRBJ2-7, with 7 bases aligning to TRBD1. V shed 1 base and J 7 bases; nucleotides not matched to a gene: 7. CDR1 and CDR2 from the germline V gene are WNHNN and SYGVQD (reference sequence). The CDR3 is 14 amino acids. CDR3 DNA: TGCGCCAGCAGTGAGTTGGGACAGCCCGGGGAGCAGTACTTC. Translation: CASSELGQPGEQYF.

The rearrangement uses TRBV4-1 and TRBJ1-4, with 8 bases identical to TRBD1. V lost 1 base, J lost 7 bases, and 5 bases stayed unmatched. The CDR3 covers 15 residues. CDR1 and CDR2 (germline): MGHRA, YSYEKL. CDR3 sequence (DNA): TGCGCCAGCAGCCAAGGAGGGACAGGTGGTGAAAAACTGTTTTTT. As protein: CASSQGGTGGEKLFF.

As DNA, the CDR3 is TGTGCCAGCAGTTACTCGTATAGCAGAAGTAACTATGGCTACACCTTC. Translation: CASSYSYSRSNYGYTF. The V and J genes are TRBV6-5 and TRBJ1-2; D is unresolved. The V and J ends lost 0 bases and 1 base respectively, with 12 bases between them. Germline CDR1 reads MNHEY; CDR2 reads SVGAGI. The CDR3 totals 16 residues.

The rearrangement links TRBV5-1 to TRBJ2-7, with a tentative D call TRBD2 (5 bases). CDR1 and CDR2 (germline): SGHRS, YFSETQ. Trimming shortened V by 2 bases and J by 4 bases, and 16 bases separated the two germline ends. The CDR3 covers 15 residues. The CDR3 coding sequence is TGCGCCAGCAGCTTATTAGGACTTGCAGAGTACGAGCAGTACTTC. Encoded protein: CASSLLGLAEYEQYF.

This sequence joins TRBV2 and TRBJ2-5; TRBD1 matches 10 bases. The length of the CDR3 is 15 residues. V shed 8 bases, J shed 1 base, and the junction held 7 bases outside the gene matches. Looked up from germline, CDR1 is SNHLY and CDR2 is FYNNEI. CDR3 residues: CASRLRTGGQETQYF. For the CDR3, the DNA is TGTGCCAGCCGACTTCGGACAGGGGGCCAAGAGACCCAGTACTTC. The whole variable domain, remainder taken from reference TRBV2 and TRBJ2-5, is EPEVTQTPSHQVTQMGQEVILRCVPISNHLYFYWYRQILGQKVEFLVSFYNNEISEKSEIFDDQFSVERPDGSNFTLKIRSTKLEDSAMYFCASRLRTGGQETQYFGPGTRLLVL.